These 3 T cell receptor beta chains came from one sample sequenced in a study of blood T cells in healthy people across ages. The second PCR ran roughly 6 to 11 cycles with a sample-barcoded 5' primer and J-beta primers. TCRdb ran MiXCR on the 5' RACE reads and lists one entry per CDR3 protein. The table has about 1.5 million distinct CDR3 sequences, approximately 40% seen once; the top ten hold around 8%. The sequenced sample was blood. Receptors originate from a woman between 18 and 29 years old in good health.

There are a few counts of this clonotype. The rearrangement uses TRBV4-2 and TRBJ2-3, with 11 bases lining up with TRBD2. CDR1 is LGHNA, CDR2 YNFKEQ, per germline. Unmatched junction bases numbered 12, after V lost 3 bases and J lost 10 bases. The CDR3 runs 16 residues. CDR3 sequence reads: CASSQAGLAAPSAQYF. The DNA of the CDR3 is TGTGCCAGCAGCCAGGCGGGACTAGCGGCCCCAAGTGCGCAGTATTTT.

The genes are TRBV12-3 or TRBV12-4 and TRBJ2-7; D remains unclear. V lost 4 bases, J lost 2 bases, and 9 bases lay in between. The CDR3 totals 13 residues. The CDR3 here is CASSSRNTYEQYF. In nucleotides, the CDR3 is TGTGCCAGCAGTTCCAGGAATACCTACGAGCAGTACTTC.

This clonotype has a count of ten or more. Relative to the germline gene, one junction end is altered; a read error may explain this. The CDR3: CASSLGQGDYGYTF. The CDR3 DNA is TGTGCCAGCAGCTTAGGACAGGGGGACTATGGCTACACCTTC. This chain connects TRBV5-1 to TRBJ1-2; 10 bases agree with TRBD1. The germline V gene has CDR1 SGHRS and CDR2 YFSETQ. CDR3 length: 14 residues.